This T cell receptor beta chain originates from a study of blood T cells in healthy people across ages (dated by TCRdb to 2015 to 2017). General notes on the study: In model experiments, template switching captured roughly one uniquely barcoded TCR beta cDNA molecule for every two T cells. Age-related changes in TCR beta repertoire diversity were measured in the study by deep sequencing normalized with unique cDNA molecular identifiers. Four age groups were formed from the donors: young (average 16 years), middle-aged (just under 40), aged (approximately 60) and long-lived (less than 85). To avoid experimental bias, donors of different ages were randomly spread across the sequencing lanes. The study analyzed two additional independent replicas of 1 million unique cDNA reads from the same blood draw for two donors, one aged 18 to 30 and one aged 80 or older. Study-level results and caveats: Since profiling was done on bulk unsorted PBMCs, naive and antigen-experienced compartments could not be conclusively compared. As age increased, observed TCR beta diversity per million T cells dropped in a roughly linear way, and a significant reduction was already evident by age about 40. The CMV infection status of donors was not known, potentially confounding age-related changes in expanded clonotypes. There was a strong correlation between observed TCR beta diversity and the percentage of naive T cells measured by flow cytometry. Estimates of total diversity from one million sequenced T cells were regarded as lower bounds and underestimates. Compared with the aged group, the long-lived group had more naive CD4+ T cells, fewer expanded clones and increased TCR diversity, suggesting age selection.

Libraries were built with 5' RACE. Reads for this sample came from an Illumina HiSeq 2500. The second PCR ran for about 6 to 12 cycles and used a J-beta primer mix along with a sample-barcoded 5' primer. Each TCR beta cDNA molecule received a unique molecular identifier from a template-switch 5' adaptor carrying 12 random nucleotides. Each sample yielded at least 2.5 million CDR3-containing paired-end reads. All of the RNA was converted into first-strand cDNA using the Mint cDNA synthesis kit, with a TRBC-specific oligonucleotide serving as the primer. All cDNA was treated with uracil-DNA glycosylase and then went through a first 18-cycle PCR with the universal primers M1SS and BC2_uni_R. As for the authors' bioinformatics: For normalization, 1 million high-quality reads, each with a distinct molecular identifier, were randomly selected from each sample. Reads with shared molecular identifiers were discarded instead of being binned into consensus sequences. CDR3 identification, clonotype clustering and error correction used MiTCR with a Q25 quality threshold and the strictest error-elimination algorithm. A nonparametric unseen species model using Euler transformation provided a lower-bound estimate of total TCR beta diversity. Clones were called with MiXCR by TCRdb after fastp trimmed the public reads at Q25, and only in-frame beta chains were retained. For every CDR3 protein sequence, its rows merge into one entry that carries the most common genes and DNA. The V and J calls come from TCRdb's annotation, not from the publication. The sample table records fewer than 950,000 distinct CDR3 sequences; less than 70% of these occur just once. The leading ten clones occupy under 50% of the sample.

Notes on this clonotype: Its specific antigen is unknown. One base away there is no much larger clone; base qualities are not given.

The roughly 39 donors, aged 6 to 90 years, were systemically healthy Caucasian individuals from Russia. About 10 milliliters of peripheral blood were collected from each donor into EDTA-treated Vacutainer tubes. PBMCs were isolated by Ficoll-Paque density-gradient centrifugation, with at least 7 million obtained per sample. Total RNA was extracted from PBMCs with Trizol reagent, with at least 6 micrograms obtained per sample. The percentages of naive CD45RAhigh/CD27high T cells were determined by flow cytometry on a PBMC aliquot from every donor. From the germline V gene (reference sequence), CDR1 is DFQATT and CDR2 is SNEGSKA. The CDR3, cysteine through phenylalanine, is 16 amino acids long. The DNA shown is the 48-base CDR3, in frame from base 1. Relative to germline, V is 4 bases shorter and J is 0 bases shorter, with 16 bases between their ends.

The chain couples TRBV20-1 to TRBJ1-5; perhaps TRBD1 is the D gene, with 5 bases matching. Sequencing was done on a sample of blood. This TCR was sampled from a man older than 75 in good health. The bases are TGCAGTGCTAAGGCAGGGAATATAGATAGCAATCAGCCCCAGCATTTT. This yields the protein CSAKAGNIDSNQPQHF.